Sequencing of this T cell receptor (beta chain) was carried out in a study of siplizumab effects on memory and regulatory T cells. Between the trimmed V and J ends, which lost 0 bases and 1 base, there was a span of 10 bases. The CDR3 runs to 15 residues. Per germline, CDR1 SGHRS and CDR2 YFSETQ. Here immunoSEQ multiplex PCR was the method, and the copy in TCRdb shows in-frame clones only, minus some. This sample carries 100,000 or so clones, less than 95% of them seen once, and the ten largest clones take 0.55% to 0.65%. Study-wide points: Naive T cell populations appeared to exhibit greater diversity than memory cells and appeared to be major alloresponse contributors. Sequences below about 10^-5 frequency were poorly captured. As a result, only a minor fraction of alloreactive clones mapped to unstimulated subsets. Alloreactive sequences that could be traced to unstimulated CD4+ memory cells showed a significant reduction under siplizumab.

In its sample, this clone was seen once. The target antigen is unknown. Sequenced sample: Tregs sorted from blood. The chain has TRBV5-1 and TRBJ1-1; the D gene is possibly TRBD1 (5 bases). The TCR originated in a human donor in good health. This CDR3 reads CASSLAGQGNTEAFF. Written as DNA, the CDR3 is TGCGCCAGCAGCTTGGCGGGGCAGGGGAACACTGAAGCTTTCTTT. The full variable domain, its missing parts supplied by reference TRBV5-1 and TRBJ1-1, is KAGVTQTPRYLIKTRGQQVTLSCSPISGHRSVSWYQQTPGQGLQFLFEYFSETQRNKGNFPGRFSGRQFSNSRSEMNVSTLELGDSALYLCASSLAGQGNTEAFFGQGTRLTVV.